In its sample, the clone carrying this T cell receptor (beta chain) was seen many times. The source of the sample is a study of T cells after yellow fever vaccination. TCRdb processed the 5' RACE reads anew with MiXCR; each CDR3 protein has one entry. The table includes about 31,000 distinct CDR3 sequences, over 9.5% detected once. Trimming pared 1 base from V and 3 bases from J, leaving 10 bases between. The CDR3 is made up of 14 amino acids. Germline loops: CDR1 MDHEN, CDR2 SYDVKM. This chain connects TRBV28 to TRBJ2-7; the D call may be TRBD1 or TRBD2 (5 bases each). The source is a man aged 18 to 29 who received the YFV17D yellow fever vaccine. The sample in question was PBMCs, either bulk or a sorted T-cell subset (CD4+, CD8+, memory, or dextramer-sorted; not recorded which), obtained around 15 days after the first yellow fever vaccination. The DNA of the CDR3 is TGTGCCAGCAGTTTATCCGGGGACGGCTACGAGCAGTACTTC. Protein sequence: CASSLSGDGYEQYF.